Below, one T cell receptor beta chain is given with its context. What it recognizes is unknown. A much more abundant neighbour one base away suggests this may be a read error. This entry is derived from a study of T cells after yellow fever vaccination. In making TCR cDNA, 5'RACE template switching added a universal primer site and UMIs to it. MiXCR, applied by TCRdb to the 5' RACE reads, yields one record per CDR3 protein. In the table there are 200,000 to 250,000 distinct CDR3 sequences, 6.9% of which are singletons. Study conclusions and caveats: Bulk-population clonotypes that are abundant could appear as contaminants in FACS-sorted repertoires. CD4 and CD8 compartments shared a small share of clonotypes. Post-booster reappearance was seen for most primary-vaccination clones (nearly 97% CD4, about 88% CD8).

Trimming cost V 5 bases and J 0 bases, with 17 bases left between them. This CDR3 region has 17 residues. CDR1 SEHNR and CDR2 FQNEAQ come from the germline V gene (reference sequence). The sample in question was CD4+ T cells sorted from PBMCs, obtained 15 days after the yellow fever booster vaccination. The TCR was taken from a man under 40 who received the YFV17D yellow fever vaccine. The chain recombines TRBV7-9 with TRBJ2-1; D unclear. The chain's CDR3 is CASSPPPSFVSYNEQFF. The CDR3 nucleotides read TGTGCCAGCAGCCCACCGCCCAGCTTTGTCTCCTACAATGAGCAGTTCTTC.